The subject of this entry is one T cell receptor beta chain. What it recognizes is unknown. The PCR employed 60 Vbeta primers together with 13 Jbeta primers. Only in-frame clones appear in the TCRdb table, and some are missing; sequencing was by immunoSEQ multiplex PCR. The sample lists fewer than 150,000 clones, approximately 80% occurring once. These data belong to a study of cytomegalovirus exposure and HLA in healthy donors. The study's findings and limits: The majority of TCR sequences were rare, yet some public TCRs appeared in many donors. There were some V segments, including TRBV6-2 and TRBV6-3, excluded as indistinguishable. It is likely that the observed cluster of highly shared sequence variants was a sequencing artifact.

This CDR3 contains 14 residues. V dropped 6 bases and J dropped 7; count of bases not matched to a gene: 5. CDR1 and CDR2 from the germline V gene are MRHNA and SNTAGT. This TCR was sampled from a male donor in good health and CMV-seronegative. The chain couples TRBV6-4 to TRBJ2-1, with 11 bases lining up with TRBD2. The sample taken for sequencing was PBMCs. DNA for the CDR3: TGTGCCAGCAGGCGACTAGCGGGGCTTAATGAGCAGTTCTTC. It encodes CASRRLAGLNEQFF.